The source of this T cell receptor beta chain is a study of cytomegalovirus exposure and HLA in healthy donors (dated by TCRdb to about 2017). In terms of the full investigation: In an earlier analysis of several hundred of the donors, 276 Gb of sequence data and some 100 million unique TCR beta sequences from about 179 million T cells were reported. Every repertoire in the discovery cohort had been generated on one and the same sequencing platform. To predict cytomegalovirus infection status, the study combined high-throughput TCR immunosequencing, statistical association of individual TCRs with disease status, and machine learning. The study aimed to test whether signatures of past pathogen exposure could be identified by cataloging public T cell receptors. HLA typing included class I and class II loci at four-digit resolution. An earlier analysis of approximately 500 of the donors applied high-throughput TCR beta sequencing to assess whether each TCR beta V gene segment acted as functional or pseudogenic. Four to six DR-DQ haplotypes were handled as single units for association and clustering, since linkage in the cohort was strong. Typing coverage differed by locus: A, B, C, DRB1 and DQB1 were typed in roughly 620-630 donors, DQA1 in 522, DPA1 in some 610, and DPB1 in 472. An early release covering more than 500 HLA-typed donors comprised approximately 300 gigabases of sequencing data and around 80 million unique TCR sequences. Among about 370 genotyped donors of the cohort, an average of roughly 230,000 unique TCR beta nucleotide sequences was sequenced per donor, of which 15% to 20% were non-productive. Besides the first cohort of roughly 700 subjects, a separate validation cohort made up of about 120 different subjects was used. The later analysis used no new phenotypic data to find candidate immune exposures, relying instead on TCR beta sequences and their occurrence across donors. Donor age, sex, ethnicity and CMV serostatus were compiled alongside the repertoire data. In a later genetic analysis, genome-wide SNP genotypes for about 55% of the roughly 700 donors were used, and that subset was treated as a discovery cohort. A later analysis re-examined previously published TCR beta repertoires from about 700 donors and added high-resolution HLA genotyping to investigate patterns of TCR occurrence. The study profiled the T cell repertoires of 666 subjects by immunosequencing and related them to cytomegalovirus serostatus. Among the approximately 400 genotyped donors, 81% belonged to the genetic ancestry cluster associated with self-reported Caucasian donors. Points the paper makes about the study in general: While some public TCRs were present in many individuals, most TCR sequences turned up only very rarely across donors. Linkage disequilibrium might explain the correlated functional status among segregating V segments, but an unknown experimental factor could not be excluded. The earlier analysis of 587 of the donors excluded some 15 rarely observed V segments, including chromosome 9 orphons, because counts were too low. Sequencing depth was assumed to be roughly uniform across donors in the presence/absence analyses, though that assumption may not hold. When HLA alleles, especially DR and DQ, strongly co-occurred, TCR associations were difficult to assign to individual alleles. According to a later analysis, TCR association rates differed among HLA loci, with DRB1 alleles showing the most associated TCRs and HLA-C alleles showing the fewest. The authors suggested that the approach could potentially be generalized to other disease states and immunological phenotypes. Some IMGT-functional V segments, including TRBV6-2 and TRBV6-3, could not be distinguished by the 87-base-pair reads and were therefore excluded. HLA typing was unavailable for some donors at each locus, so association tests used only the typed subset. Three of the identified cytomegalovirus-associated TCR beta chains were confirmed in vitro to be specific for cytomegalovirus antigens. In a later analysis, HLA-associated TCR beta chains showed more clonal expansion and lower generation probabilities than non-associated chains that were equally common. Broadly in line with IMGT annotations, most TCR beta V segments showed up in productive rearrangements about 90% or about 30% of the time in an earlier analysis of several hundred of the donors. A group of highly shared sequence variants was considered likely to be a technical artifact of the sequencing pipeline. In a later genetic analysis, fewer N-insertions in productive TCRs were reported among donors in an Asian-associated ancestry cluster than the roughly 640-donor mean. The classifier was reported to diagnose cytomegalovirus status with high specificity and sensitivity in both the original cohort and the validation cohort. Specific HLA alleles were associated with 18,000 or so TCR beta sequences at a false discovery rate of 0.05 in a later analysis. V-gene and J-gene trimming of TCR beta chains was associated with a missense DCLRE1C variant in a later genetic analysis, and the association was replicated in an independent cohort. CMV serostatus was the only immune exposure information available for the cohort. A later analysis reported that several top co-occurrence clusters appeared linked to parvovirus B19, influenza, CMV and Epstein-Barr virus. A further reported finding was that TCR beta sequences accurately predicted the HLA-A and HLA-B alleles for most subjects in the first cohort. Only TCR beta chains were sequenced in this cohort, and the absence of alpha or paired-chain data limited detectable features. A total of fewer than 200 TCR beta chains were listed by the study as associated with cytomegalovirus. In a later analysis, most CMV-associated TCR beta chains were found to appear HLA-restricted, with HLA associations seemingly driven largely by CMV exposure.

The library was obtained by the immunoSEQ multiplex PCR assay. A mixture of 60 forward primers for TCR Vbeta segments and 13 reverse primers for TCR Jbeta segments was used in the multiplex PCR. A multiplex PCR assay on genomic DNA amplified the CDR3 region of rearranged TCR beta genes. On the Illumina HiSeq System, the amplified TCR beta libraries were sequenced as 87-base-pair reads. In the source study's methods: In a later analysis, tens of millions of unique TCR beta chains were counted across the roughly 610 repertoires, and roughly 11 million of these chains were shared by at least two donors. Raw reads were error-corrected and collapsed into unique sequences by a nearest-neighbor algorithm in which closely related sequences were merged to remove PCR and sequencing errors. V, D and J gene segments were assigned by aligning CDR3 sequences to IMGT reference sequences. For a sequence to be retained, at least a six-nucleotide match to both a V gene segment and a J gene segment was required. Rearrangements were classified as productive when the CDR3 lacked stop codons and remained in frame with V and J, and all other rearrangements were classified as non-productive. Following IMGT convention, CDR3 was defined as the stretch from the second conserved V-encoded cysteine up to the conserved J-encoded phenylalanine. The earlier analysis of roughly 590 of the donors excluded any sequence lacking an unambiguous match to a single V gene segment. An earlier analysis of 587 of the donors called V segments functional above 56.7% productive rearrangements and segregating when the between-donor standard deviation exceeded 5%. A statistical classification framework was developed to diagnose cytomegalovirus status using the catalog of TCR beta chain sequences. A later analysis assigned V and J genes by comparing TCR nucleotide sequences with IMGT/GENE-DB human TR gene sequences. A later analysis assigned CDR3 sequences and most-parsimonious VDJ recombination scenarios with the TCRdist pipeline. In a later analysis, each TCR beta chain was defined by its CDR3 amino acid sequence together with its V-gene family, and reads without a unique V-gene family were excluded. As a way to deal with suspected cross-contamination and a sequencing artifact, a later analysis dropped 500 to 700 nucleotide sequences that were highly shared and had low generation probability. In a later analysis, a clonal expansion index was calculated for each public chain from normalized within-repertoire ranks of inferred template counts. Generation probabilities in a later analysis came from a VDJ recombination model fitted to out-of-frame rearrangements, and those results were checked against IGoR. In a later analysis, TCR-TCR, TCR-HLA and TCR-CMV co-occurrence was scored with hypergeometric tests, and a repertoire-size bias correction was applied to TCR pairs. A later analysis estimated false discovery rates by permuting HLA or CMV assignments 20 times. In a later analysis, co-occurring TCRs were grouped with DBSCAN, and TCRdist sequence similarity was added when clustering was performed within HLA-allele-positive subsets. Co-occurrence clustering excluded repertoires with fewer than 30,000 or more than 120,000 public chains, plus five with anomalous nucleotide sharing. TCRdb holds this immuneACCESS table with in-frame rearrangements only. Some clones are missing; in checked studies, unresolved V genes explain under half, and the rest has no known cause. The V and J calls and the clone size are those of that table, but D and trimming were determined from the DNA. For this sample the table gives roughly 160,000 clones, of which less than 85% were detected only once. The top ten hold roughly 4.2% of the sample.

The cohort was made up of roughly 670 healthy bone marrow donors. At the time of sampling, all cohort members were nominally healthy, though unrecorded immune exposures were likely present. The donor was CMV seronegative and belonged to the group of 352 seronegative cohort members. Each donor provided a peripheral blood sample, and peripheral blood mononuclear cells were used for TCR beta sequencing. Genomic DNA was extracted from the blood cell samples with the Qiagen DNeasy Blood Extraction Kit. On this clone: Its antigen is still unknown. Per-base quality was not reported, and no clone a single base away is much larger than it. Within the sample, other DNA sequences also encode this same CDR3.

As encoded in the germline V gene, CDR1 is SGHTA while CDR2 is FQGNSA. The V end loses 5 bases and the J end loses 4 bases, and a stretch of 6 bases separates them. From the cysteine through the phenylalanine, the CDR3 covers 12 amino acids. Only CDR3 DNA remains: 36 bases, in frame from the first base. This TCR came from a man aged 35 to 55 in good health and CMV-seronegative. The source material was PBMCs. Here the chain combines TRBV7-2 and TRBJ2-1; the D gene cannot be resolved reliably. The encoded CDR3 is CASSPRYNEQFF. The sequenced DNA is TGTGCCAGCAGCCCCAGGTACAATGAGCAGTTCTTC.